The 2 T cell receptor beta chains reported below all come from one sample, sequenced in a study of blood T cell repertoires in COVID-19. Some clones are missing from TCRdb's copy, which holds only in-frame ones; the method was immunoSEQ multiplex PCR. The sample gives approximately 140,000 clones, approximately 80% of which show up once; 3.9% is in the top ten. The sequenced sample was PBMCs or T cells enriched from blood (not recorded which). Receptor source: a man in his fifties in a cohort exposed to, infected with or recovered from COVID-19 (not recorded which).

This clone was recorded only once. This sequence joins TRBV7-9 and TRBJ2-3; D ambiguous. Germline lookup yields CDR1 SEHNR and CDR2 FQNEAQ (reference sequence). Deletions cut 2 bases from V and 0 bases from J, with 9 bases between. The CDR3 has 15 amino acids. Written as DNA, the CDR3 is TGTGCCAGCAGCTTATCTCTGTCTAGCACAGATACGCAGTATTTT. Translation: CASSLSLSSTDTQYF.

This clone was counted once. The CDR3, as DNA: TGTGCCAGCAGTCAACCGGGACTAGCGGGTACCTCTGGGGCCAACGTCCTGACTTTC. This sequence encodes CASSQPGLAGTSGANVLTF. This sequence joins TRBV27 and TRBJ2-6, with TRBD2 matching 12 bases. The J segment lost 0 bases and the V segment lost 5 bases, leaving 8 bases of the junction unmatched. Germline-derived CDR1 and CDR2 are MNHEY and SMNVEV (reference sequence). This CDR3 has 19 amino acids.